This record concerns one T cell receptor (beta chain) sequence. What it binds is unknown. This sample stems from a study of glioma-infiltrating T cells after dendritic cell vaccination. The table came from immunoSEQ multiplex PCR; TCRdb's copy has only in-frame clones and leaves some out. The sample carries tens of thousands of clones, more than 75% recorded once. Study conclusions and caveats: Higher TCR clonality did not directly relate to longer survival.

The time point was: after dendritic cell vaccination, including at tumor progression/relapse. No glioblastoma patient carried an isocitrate dehydrogenase mutation. Germline lookup yields CDR1 GTSNPN and CDR2 SVGIG (reference sequence). This CDR3 has 11 residues. Trimming at V came to 5 bases and at J to 12 bases, leaving 9 bases not matched to a gene. The material sequenced was blood, taken after dendritic cell vaccination. This receptor was taken from a human donor with glioblastoma. The chain links TRBV30 to TRBJ1-1; 7 bases are shared with TRBD1. DNA of the CDR3: TGTGCCTGGGGAGGAGGGGGCAAAACTTTCTTT. This encodes CAWGGGGKTFF.